This T cell receptor beta chain derives from a study of T cell repertoires in cytomegalovirus infection. Overall study context: Based on public TCR beta signatures, there were indications of CMV infection and of a matching HLA type.

Trimming at V came to 2 bases and at J to 0 bases, leaving 22 bases not matched to a gene. Germline CDR1 is SNHLY and CDR2 is FYNNEI. This CDR3 contains 22 residues. Study results and caveats: Dominating the ex vivo response were TCR beta clonotypes that were CMV-specific and HLA-C-restricted.

A single record per CDR3 protein comes from TCRdb applying MiXCR to the reads. The sample lists about a million distinct CDR3 sequences, about 33% occurring once. About this clonotype: Its antigen is not known.

The V gene is TRBV2, the J gene TRBJ1-5; 7 bases map to TRBD1. The TCR comes from a human donor in good health (CMV status not recorded). Some clones in this sample may be carry-over from other donors' samples. This sample comprised cultured CD8+ T cells from PBMCs, obtained from culture after CMV antigen stimulation. The CDR3 loop is CASSETPRSQGVFDSSNQPQHF. The CDR3 nucleotides read TGTGCCAGCAGTGAAACCCCTAGATCGCAGGGGGTCTTTGATAGTAGCAATCAGCCCCAGCATTTT.